The source of this T cell receptor (beta chain) is a study of blood T cell repertoires in COVID-19. Libraries were prepared by immunoSEQ multiplex PCR; TCRdb keeps only in-frame clonotypes and omits some of them. The sample has some 150,000 clones, more than 75% seen once; the top ten hold roughly 4%. This CDR3 has 14 residues. V was pared by 4 bases and J by 6 bases, with 6 bases of the junction left unmatched. In germline, CDR1 is SGHRS, CDR2 YFSETQ. This chain uses TRBV5-1 with TRBJ2-1, with TRBD2 matching 8 bases. Input material: peripheral blood. This TCR was sampled from a woman of 80 years or more with acute or convalescent COVID-19. The CDR3 here is CASSMGLVTNEQFF. The CDR3 bases are TGCGCCAGCAGCATGGGACTAGTCACCAATGAGCAGTTCTTC.